This TCR beta chain was sequenced for a study of blood T cell repertoires in COVID-19. Study-wide background: Donors in the United States, Italy and Spain gave samples during acute or convalescent COVID-19. The analysed material was cDNA or gDNA that came from T cells, B-cell-depleted T cells, or PBMCs.

Source study methods: Nucleated cell number was recorded as an estimate derived from reference gene primer amplification. Repertoires were generated with immunoSEQ multiplex PCR, while TCRdb's copy carries only in-frame clones and drops some. D and trimming come from the DNA, and the V and J calls and clone size come from that table. In the table there are 15,000 to 20,000 clones, about 81% of which are singletons. Per the germline V gene, CDR1 is MNHEY and CDR2 is SVGAGI. This CDR3 comprises 14 residues. Trimming took 7 bases from V and 1 from J, leaving 13 bases between them. The chain is built from TRBV6-5 and TRBJ1-1; tentatively, D is TRBD1 (5 bases). Sequencing used peripheral blood. The TCR comes from a man between 60 and 75 years old with acute or convalescent COVID-19. The CDR3 sequence: CASNLRGTNTEAFF. The CDR3 DNA sequence: TGTGCCAGCAACCTAAGGGGAACGAACACTGAAGCTTTCTTT.